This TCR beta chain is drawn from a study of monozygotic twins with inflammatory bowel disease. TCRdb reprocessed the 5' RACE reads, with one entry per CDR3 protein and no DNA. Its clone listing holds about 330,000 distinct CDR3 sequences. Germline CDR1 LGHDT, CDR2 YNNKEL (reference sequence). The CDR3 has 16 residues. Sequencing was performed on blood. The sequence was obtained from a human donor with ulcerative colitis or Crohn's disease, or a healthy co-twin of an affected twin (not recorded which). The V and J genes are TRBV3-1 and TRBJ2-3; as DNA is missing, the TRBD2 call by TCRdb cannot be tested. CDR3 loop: CASSHFLAGGKDTQYF.